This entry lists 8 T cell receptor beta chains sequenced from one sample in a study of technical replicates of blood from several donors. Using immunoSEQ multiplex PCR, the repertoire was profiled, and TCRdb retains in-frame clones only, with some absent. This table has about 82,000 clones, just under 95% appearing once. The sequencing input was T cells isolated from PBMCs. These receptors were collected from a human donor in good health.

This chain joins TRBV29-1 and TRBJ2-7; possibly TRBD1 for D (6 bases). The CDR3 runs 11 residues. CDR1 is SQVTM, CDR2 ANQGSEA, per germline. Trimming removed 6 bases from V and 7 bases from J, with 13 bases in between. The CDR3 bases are TGCAGCGTCCTAGACAGGAATGAGCAGTACTTC. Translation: CSVLDRNEQYF.

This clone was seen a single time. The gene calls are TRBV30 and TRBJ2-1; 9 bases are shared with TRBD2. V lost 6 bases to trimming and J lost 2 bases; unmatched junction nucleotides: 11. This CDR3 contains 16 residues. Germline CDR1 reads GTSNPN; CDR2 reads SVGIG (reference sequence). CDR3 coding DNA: TGTGCCTGCGCGGTACTAGCGGGCCGTACCTACAATGAGCAGTTCTTC. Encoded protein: CACAVLAGRTYNEQFF.

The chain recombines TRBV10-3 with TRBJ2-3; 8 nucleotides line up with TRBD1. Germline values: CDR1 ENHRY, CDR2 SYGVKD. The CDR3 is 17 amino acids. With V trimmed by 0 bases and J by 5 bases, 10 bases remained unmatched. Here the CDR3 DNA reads TGTGCCATCAGTGAGTCGGCAGGGGGCAATTTAGGAGATACGCAGTATTTT. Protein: CAISESAGGNLGDTQYF.

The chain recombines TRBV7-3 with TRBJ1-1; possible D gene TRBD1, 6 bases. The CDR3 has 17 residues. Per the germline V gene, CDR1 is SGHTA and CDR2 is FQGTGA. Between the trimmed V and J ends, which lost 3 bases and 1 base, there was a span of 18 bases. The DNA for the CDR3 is TGTGCCAGCAGCTTGACAGGACGACGAACTGAGAACACTGAAGCTTTCTTT. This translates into CASSLTGRRTENTEAFF.

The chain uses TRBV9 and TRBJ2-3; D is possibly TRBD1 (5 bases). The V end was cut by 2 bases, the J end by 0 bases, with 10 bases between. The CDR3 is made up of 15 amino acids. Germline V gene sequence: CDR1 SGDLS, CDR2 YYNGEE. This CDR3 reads CASSVPTDSTDTQYF. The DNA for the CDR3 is TGTGCCAGCAGCGTGCCGACAGACAGCACAGATACGCAGTATTTT. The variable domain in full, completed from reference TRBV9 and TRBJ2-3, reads DSGVTQTPKHLITATGQRVTLRCSPRSGDLSVYWYQQSLDQGLQFLIQYYNGEERAKGNILERFSAQQFPDLHSELNLSSLELGDSALYFCASSVPTDSTDTQYFGPGTRLTVL.

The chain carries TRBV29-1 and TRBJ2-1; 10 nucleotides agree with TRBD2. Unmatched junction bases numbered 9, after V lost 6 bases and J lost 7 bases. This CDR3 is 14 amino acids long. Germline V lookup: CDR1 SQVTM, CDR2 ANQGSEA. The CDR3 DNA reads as TGCAGCGTCGACACTAGCGGGATTGGGAATGAGCAGTTCTTC. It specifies CSVDTSGIGNEQFF.

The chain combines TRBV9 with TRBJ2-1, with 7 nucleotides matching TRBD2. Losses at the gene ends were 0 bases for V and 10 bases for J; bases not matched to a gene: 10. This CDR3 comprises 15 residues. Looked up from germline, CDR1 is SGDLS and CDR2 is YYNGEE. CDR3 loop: CASSVEGGRPEEQFF. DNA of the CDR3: TGTGCCAGCAGCGTAGAGGGCGGGAGACCTGAAGAGCAGTTCTTC. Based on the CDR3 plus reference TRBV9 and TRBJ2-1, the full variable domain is DSGVTQTPKHLITATGQRVTLRCSPRSGDLSVYWYQQSLDQGLQFLIQYYNGEERAKGNILERFSAQQFPDLHSELNLSSLELGDSALYFCASSVEGGRPEEQFFGPGTRLTVL.

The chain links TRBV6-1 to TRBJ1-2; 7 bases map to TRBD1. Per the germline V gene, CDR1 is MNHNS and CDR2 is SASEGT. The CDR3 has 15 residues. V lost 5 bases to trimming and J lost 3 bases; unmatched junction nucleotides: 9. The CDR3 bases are TGTGCCAGCAGTCTTTTCTTGACAGGGTACTATGGCTACACCTTC. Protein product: CASSLFLTGYYGYTF.